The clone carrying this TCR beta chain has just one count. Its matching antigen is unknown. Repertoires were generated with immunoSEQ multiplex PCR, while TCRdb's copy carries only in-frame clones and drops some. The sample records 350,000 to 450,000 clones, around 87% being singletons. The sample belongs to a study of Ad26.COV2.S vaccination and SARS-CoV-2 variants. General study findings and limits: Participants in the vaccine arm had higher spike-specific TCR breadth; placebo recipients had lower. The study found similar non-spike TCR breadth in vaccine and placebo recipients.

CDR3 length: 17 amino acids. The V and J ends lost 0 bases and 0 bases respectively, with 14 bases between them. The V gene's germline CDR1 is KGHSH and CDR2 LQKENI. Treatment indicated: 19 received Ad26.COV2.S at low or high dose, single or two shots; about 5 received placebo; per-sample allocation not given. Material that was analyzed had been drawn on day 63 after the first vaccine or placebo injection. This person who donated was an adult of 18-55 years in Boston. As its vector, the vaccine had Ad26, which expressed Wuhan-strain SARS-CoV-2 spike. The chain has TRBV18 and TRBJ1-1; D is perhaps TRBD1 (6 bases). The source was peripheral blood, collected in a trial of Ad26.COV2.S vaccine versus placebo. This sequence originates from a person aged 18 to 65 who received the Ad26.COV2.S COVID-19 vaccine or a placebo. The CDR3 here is CASSPPPGQILNTEAFF. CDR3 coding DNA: TGTGCCAGCTCACCACCTCCTGGACAGATTCTGAACACTGAAGCTTTCTTT.